This TCR beta chain was profiled in a study of T cells in Graves' hyperthyroidism and ophthalmopathy. RNA transcripts gave rise to amplified TCR beta CDR3 regions. The TCR CDR3 first-round RT-PCR relied on the HTBI primer set. TCRdb reprocessed the multiplex PCR reads with MiXCR, giving one entry per CDR3 protein. The table includes about 52,000 distinct CDR3 sequences, roughly 50% detected once. CDR1 DFQATT and CDR2 SNEGSKA come from the germline V gene (reference sequence). The CDR3 consists of 12 residues. V was shortened by 6 bases and J by 7 bases, with 12 bases between the two germline ends. Each diagnosis drew on symptoms, thyroxine, TRAb, thyroid ultrasound and orbital computed tomography findings.

Sequencing was carried out using blood. The chain combines TRBV20-1 with TRBJ2-2; no reliable D call. The receptor was isolated from a woman aged 45-59 years with Graves' ophthalmopathy. CDR3: CSAPVASGELFF. The CDR3 region has the DNA TGCAGTGCCCCCGTGGCTAGCGGGGAGCTGTTTTTT.